This T cell receptor (beta chain) was sequenced during a study of blood T cell repertoires in COVID-19. Study at large: From the United States, Italy and Spain came samples of acute and convalescent COVID-19. T cells, B-cell-depleted T cells, or PBMCs supplied cDNA or gDNA.

Per the authors' pipeline: The authors estimated nucleated cell counts from reference gene primer amplification. Data came from immunoSEQ multiplex PCR; TCRdb stores just in-frame clones and leaves some out. D and trimming come from the DNA, and the V and J calls and clone size come from that table. The sample shows 250,000 to 300,000 clones, 80% to 90% of them seen only once. This clone was observed once. Between the trimmed V and J ends, which lost 4 bases and 3 bases, there was a span of 10 bases. Germline V gene data show CDR1 as LGHDT and CDR2 as YNNKEL (reference sequence). This CDR3 has 14 amino acids.

The chain carries TRBV3-1 (or the pseudogene TRBV3-2) and TRBJ2-1; a possible D gene is TRBD2 (6 bases). This TCR was recovered from a woman aged 70-85 years with acute or convalescent COVID-19. Input material: peripheral blood. CDR3 loop: CASSLRDFYNEQFF. The CDR3 region has the DNA TGTGCCAGCAGCCTCCGGGACTTCTACAATGAGCAGTTCTTC.